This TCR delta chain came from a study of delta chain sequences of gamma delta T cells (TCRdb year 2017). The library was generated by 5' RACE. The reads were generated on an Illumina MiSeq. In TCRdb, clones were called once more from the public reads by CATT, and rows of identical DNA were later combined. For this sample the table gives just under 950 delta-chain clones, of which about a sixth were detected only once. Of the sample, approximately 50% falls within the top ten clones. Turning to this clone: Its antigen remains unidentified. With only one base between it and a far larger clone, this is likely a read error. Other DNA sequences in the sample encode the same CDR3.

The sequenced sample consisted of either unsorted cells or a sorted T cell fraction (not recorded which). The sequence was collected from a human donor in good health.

The CDR3 amino acid sequence is: CALGENPSLPLTDKLIF. The DNA sequence is as follows: TGTGCTCTTGGGGAGAACCCTTCCCTACCACTGACAGATAAACTCATCTTT. This chain is built from TRDV1 and TRDJ1; matching of 6 bases hints at TRDD2 as the D gene. Counted from cysteine to phenylalanine, this CDR3 has 17 amino acids. Left in the record is the CDR3 DNA by itself, 51 bases read in frame from the first base. V loses 3 bases, J loses 5 bases, and the germline ends lie 22 bases apart. Looking up the germline V gene yields CDR1 TSWWSYY and CDR2 QGS.